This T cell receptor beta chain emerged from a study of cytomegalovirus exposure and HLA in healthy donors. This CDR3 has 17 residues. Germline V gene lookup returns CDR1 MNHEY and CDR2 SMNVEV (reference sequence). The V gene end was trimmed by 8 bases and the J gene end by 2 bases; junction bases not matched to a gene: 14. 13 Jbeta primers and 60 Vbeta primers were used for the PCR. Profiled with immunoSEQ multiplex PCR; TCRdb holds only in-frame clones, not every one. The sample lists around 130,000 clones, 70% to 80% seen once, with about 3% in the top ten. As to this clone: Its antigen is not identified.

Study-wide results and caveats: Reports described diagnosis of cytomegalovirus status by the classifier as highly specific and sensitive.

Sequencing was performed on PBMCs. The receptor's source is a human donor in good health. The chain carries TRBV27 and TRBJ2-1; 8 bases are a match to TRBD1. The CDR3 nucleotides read TGTGCCAGCCGATTCAGGGGCGGGACAGGAACCTACAATGAGCAGTTCTTC. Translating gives CASRFRGGTGTYNEQFF.